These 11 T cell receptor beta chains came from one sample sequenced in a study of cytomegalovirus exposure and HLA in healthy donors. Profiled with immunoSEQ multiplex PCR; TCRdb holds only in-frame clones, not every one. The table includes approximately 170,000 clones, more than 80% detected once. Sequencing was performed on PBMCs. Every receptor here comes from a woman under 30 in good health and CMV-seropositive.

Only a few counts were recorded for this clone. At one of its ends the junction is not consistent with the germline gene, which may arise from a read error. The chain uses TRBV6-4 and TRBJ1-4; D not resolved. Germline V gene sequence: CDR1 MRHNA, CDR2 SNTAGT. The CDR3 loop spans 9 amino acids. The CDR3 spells CARNFFERF. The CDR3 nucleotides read TGTGCCAGGAACTTTTTTGAGCGCTTT.

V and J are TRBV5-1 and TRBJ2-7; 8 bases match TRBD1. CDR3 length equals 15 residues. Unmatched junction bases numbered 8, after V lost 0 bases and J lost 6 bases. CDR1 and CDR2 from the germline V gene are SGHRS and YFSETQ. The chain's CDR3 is CASSLVRTGSVEQYF. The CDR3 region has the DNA TGCGCCAGCAGCTTGGTGAGGACAGGGTCGGTCGAGCAGTACTTC.

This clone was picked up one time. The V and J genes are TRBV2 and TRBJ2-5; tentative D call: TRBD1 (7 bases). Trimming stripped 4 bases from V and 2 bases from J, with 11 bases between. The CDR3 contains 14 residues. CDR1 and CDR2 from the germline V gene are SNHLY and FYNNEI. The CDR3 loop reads CASSAAGQQETQYF. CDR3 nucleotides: TGTGCCAGCAGTGCGGCGGGACAGCAAGAGACCCAGTACTTC.

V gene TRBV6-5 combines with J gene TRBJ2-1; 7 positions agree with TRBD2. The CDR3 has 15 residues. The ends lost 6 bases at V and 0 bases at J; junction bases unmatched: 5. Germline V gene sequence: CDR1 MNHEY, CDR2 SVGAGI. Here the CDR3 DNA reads TGTGCCAGCAGGCTCAGCGGGATCTCCTACAATGAGCAGTTCTTC. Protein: CASRLSGISYNEQFF.

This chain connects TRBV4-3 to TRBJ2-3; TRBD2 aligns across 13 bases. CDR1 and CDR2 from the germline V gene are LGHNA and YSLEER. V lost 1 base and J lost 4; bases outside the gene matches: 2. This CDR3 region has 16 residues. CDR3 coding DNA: TGCGCCAGCAGCCAAGCGGGACTAGCGGGACCAGATACGCAGTATTTT. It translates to CASSQAGLAGPDTQYF.

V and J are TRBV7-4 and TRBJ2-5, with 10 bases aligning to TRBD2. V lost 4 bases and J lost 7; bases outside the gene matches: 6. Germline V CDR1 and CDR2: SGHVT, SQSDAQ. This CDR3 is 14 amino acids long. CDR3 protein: CASSSSGRGGTQYF. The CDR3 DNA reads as TGTGCCAGCAGCTCTAGCGGGAGAGGGGGGACCCAGTACTTC.

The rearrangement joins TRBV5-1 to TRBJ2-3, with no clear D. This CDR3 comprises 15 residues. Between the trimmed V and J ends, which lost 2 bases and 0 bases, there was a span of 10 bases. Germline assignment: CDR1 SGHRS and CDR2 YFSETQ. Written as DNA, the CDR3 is TGCGCCAGCAGCTTACAGATTCCTAGCACAGATACGCAGTATTTT. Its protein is CASSLQIPSTDTQYF. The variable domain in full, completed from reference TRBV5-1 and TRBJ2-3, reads KAGVTQTPRYLIKTRGQQVTLSCSPISGHRSVSWYQQTPGQGLQFLFEYFSETQRNKGNFPGRFSGRQFSNSRSEMNVSTLELGDSALYLCASSLQIPSTDTQYFGPGTRLTVL.

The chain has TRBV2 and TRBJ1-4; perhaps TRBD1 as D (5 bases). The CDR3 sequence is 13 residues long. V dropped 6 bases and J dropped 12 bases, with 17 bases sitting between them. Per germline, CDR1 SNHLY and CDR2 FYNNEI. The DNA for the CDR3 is TGTGCCAGCAGAGACACAGACAGACTCGAACTGTTTTTT. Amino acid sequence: CASRDTDRLELFF. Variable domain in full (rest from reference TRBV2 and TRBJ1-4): EPEVTQTPSHQVTQMGQEVILRCVPISNHLYFYWYRQILGQKVEFLVSFYNNEISEKSEIFDDQFSVERPDGSNFTLKIRSTKLEDSAMYFCASRDTDRLELFFGSGTQLSVL.

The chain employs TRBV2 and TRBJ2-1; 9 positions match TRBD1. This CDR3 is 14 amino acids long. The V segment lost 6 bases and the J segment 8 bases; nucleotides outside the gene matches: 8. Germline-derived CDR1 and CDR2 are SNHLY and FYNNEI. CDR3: CASRAGQGWHEQFF. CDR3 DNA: TGTGCCAGCAGGGCGGGACAGGGCTGGCATGAGCAGTTCTTC.

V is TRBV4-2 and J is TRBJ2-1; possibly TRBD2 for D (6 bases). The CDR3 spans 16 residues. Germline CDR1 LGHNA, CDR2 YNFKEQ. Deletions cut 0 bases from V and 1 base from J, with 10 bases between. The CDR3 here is CASSQELAASYNEQFF. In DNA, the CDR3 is TGTGCCAGCAGCCAAGAGTTAGCGGCATCCTACAATGAGCAGTTCTTC.

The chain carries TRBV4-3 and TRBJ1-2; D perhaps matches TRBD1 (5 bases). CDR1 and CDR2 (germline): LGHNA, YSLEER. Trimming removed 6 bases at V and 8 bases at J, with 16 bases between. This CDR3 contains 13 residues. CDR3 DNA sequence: TGCGCCAGCAGTCTAACCGGGACTTTAGGCTACACCTTC. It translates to CASSLTGTLGYTF.